This T cell receptor (beta chain) was identified in a study of blood T cells in healthy people across ages. Alongside a J-beta primer mix, a sample-barcoded 5' primer served in a second PCR lasting about 6 to 11 cycles. Each cDNA molecule was tagged by a template-switch adaptor that had 12 random nucleotides. TCRdb called the 5' RACE reads again in MiXCR, with one record for every CDR3 protein. The sample holds about 1.4 million distinct CDR3 sequences, approximately 63% seen once. The CDR3 runs to 13 residues. Trimming removed 10 bases at V and 2 bases at J, with 12 bases between. Per germline, CDR1 SGHTA and CDR2 FQGNSA.

Source material: blood. The sequence was collected from a man between 18 and 29 years old in good health. This chain joins TRBV7-2 and TRBJ1-5; no clear D gene. DNA for the CDR3: TGTGCCACGAGCGAGGGTGGCAATCAGCCCCAGCATTTT. Encoded protein: CATSEGGNQPQHF.